Below, 11 T cell receptor beta chains from the same sample are listed, as sequenced in a study of cytomegalovirus exposure and HLA in healthy donors. PCR primers comprised 60 Vbeta and 13 Jbeta primers. Sequencing used immunoSEQ multiplex PCR; TCRdb keeps in-frame clones, though not all of them. The sample lists about 140,000 clones; approximately 80% were seen once. Source material: PBMCs. The source is a man between 25 and 39 years old in good health and CMV-seropositive.

This chain connects TRBV7-9 to TRBJ2-2; D remains ambiguous. The CDR3 extends over 12 amino acids. V lost 4 bases to trimming and J lost 2 bases, with 2 bases between them. Germline CDR1 is SEHNR and CDR2 is FQNEAQ (reference sequence). The CDR3 DNA reads TGTGCCAGCAGCTCTAACACCGGGGAGCTGTTTTTT. This translates into CASSSNTGELFF.

The rearrangement links TRBV4-1 to TRBJ2-3, with 16 nucleotides matching TRBD2. Germline-derived CDR1 and CDR2 are MGHRA and YSYEKL. The V segment lost 4 bases and the J segment 0 bases; nucleotides outside the gene matches: 4. The CDR3 is made up of 18 amino acids. This CDR3 is CASSLGLAGGTSTDTQYF. The DNA for the CDR3 is TGCGCCAGCAGCCTGGGACTAGCGGGGGGGACTAGCACAGATACGCAGTATTTT.

V usage is TRBV7-2 and J usage is TRBJ2-5; TRBD2 matches 9 bases. The germline V gene encodes CDR1 SGHTA and CDR2 FQGNSA. The CDR3 runs 19 residues. Losses at the gene ends were 5 bases for V and 2 bases for J; bases not matched to a gene: 18. In DNA, the CDR3 is TGTGCCAGCAGCCCCCGTGGGGTAGCGGGGGAATGGGGTCAAGAGACCCAGTACTTC. It specifies CASSPRGVAGEWGQETQYF.

J is TRBJ1-1 and V is TRBV9; TRBD1 matches at 8 bases. Germline V gives CDR1 SGDLS, CDR2 YYNGEE. There are 13 residues in the CDR3. V was pared by 0 bases and J by 12 bases, with 7 bases of the junction left unmatched. CDR3 bases: TGTGCCAGCAGCGTAGAACAGGGGGAGAGAACTTTCTTT. Encoded protein: CASSVEQGERTFF.

The rearrangement joins TRBV10-1 to TRBJ1-5, with D possibly TRBD1 on 6 matching bases. Trimming cost V 9 bases and J 0 bases, with 27 bases left between them. Germline V gene data show CDR1 as WNHNN and CDR2 as SYGVQD (reference sequence). The CDR3 covers 19 residues. The CDR3 DNA reads as TGCGCCAGTCGTCCCCGATCGGACAGCGATCTTTATAGCAATCAGCCCCAGCATTTT. Protein sequence: CASRPRSDSDLYSNQPQHF.

The chain recombines TRBV7-9 with TRBJ2-2, with D perhaps matching TRBD1 (6 bases). This CDR3 is 15 amino acids long. CDR1 is SEHNR and CDR2 is FQNEAQ in the germline V gene (reference sequence). The V end was cut by 5 bases, the J end by 4 bases, with 14 bases between. The CDR3 loop reads CASSRIQGGTGELFF. CDR3 DNA: TGTGCCAGCAGCCGTATACAGGGCGGCACCGGGGAGCTGTTTTTT.

This chain joins TRBV4-2 and TRBJ2-1; 9 bases fit TRBD2. The CDR3 contains 16 residues. CDR1 LGHNA and CDR2 YNFKEQ come from the germline V gene. V was pared by 0 bases and J by 7 bases, with 7 bases of the junction left unmatched. The CDR3 is CASSQEEGGGANEQFF. For the CDR3, the DNA is TGTGCCAGCAGCCAAGAGGAGGGCGGGGGGGCGAATGAGCAGTTCTTC.

The rearrangement links TRBV7-2 to TRBJ2-5; tentative D call: TRBD1 (7 bases). CDR1 and CDR2 (germline): SGHTA, FQGNSA. V was clipped by 6 bases and J by 5 bases, with 19 bases between them. There are 15 residues in the CDR3. CDR3 DNA: TGTGCCAGCAGTCCCGGGACAGCTCGGGAGGAGACCCAGTACTTC. Protein product: CASSPGTAREETQYF. The full variable domain, its missing parts supplied by reference TRBV7-2 and TRBJ2-5, is GAGVSQSPSNKVTEKGKDVELRCDPISGHTALYWYRQSLGQGLEFLIYFQGNSAPDKSGLPSDRFSAERTGGSVSTLTIQRTQQEDSAVYLCASSPGTAREETQYFGPGTRLLVL.

In its sample, this clone was seen a few times. The chain uses TRBV4-2 and TRBJ1-6, with TRBD1 as a possible D gene (6 bases). V was trimmed by 1 base and J by 10 bases, leaving 17 bases between them. CDR3 length: 16 amino acids. The germline V gene encodes CDR1 LGHNA and CDR2 YNFKEQ. CDR3 coding DNA: TGTGCCAGCAGCCAAGCTACAGGGAGTTCGAGGTCACCCCTCCACTTT. Its protein is CASSQATGSSRSPLHF.

This clone is a singleton in its sample. CDR3: CASSTLAATEETQYF. The CDR3 DNA follows: TGTGCCAGTAGTACCCTAGCGGCCACCGAAGAGACCCAGTACTTC. The chain combines TRBV19 with TRBJ2-5; 7 nucleotides match TRBD2. CDR3 length equals 15 residues. CDR1 is LNHDA, CDR2 SQIVND, per germline (reference sequence). V lost 4 bases and J lost 3; bases outside the gene matches: 8.

The chain links TRBV5-6 to TRBJ2-2; 11 bases line up with TRBD2. Germline CDR1 and CDR2: SGHDT and YYEEEE. The CDR3 covers 18 residues. The ends lost 1 base at V and 7 bases at J; junction bases unmatched: 12. CDR3: CASSLFSRLAGSDGELFF. For the CDR3, the DNA is TGTGCCAGCAGCTTGTTTTCGCGACTAGCGGGATCCGACGGGGAGCTGTTTTTT.